The present entry profiles one T cell receptor beta chain with its context. Which antigen it targets is not known. No base-level quality is on record; no much larger clone is a single base apart. Collaborating institutions collected whole blood in K2EDTA tubes following their own protocols. For TCRbeta analysis, collaborators shipped samples as frozen whole blood, isolated PBMCs, or DNA extracted from either of those sample types. The data belong to a study of blood T cell repertoires in COVID-19 (dated by TCRdb to 2018 to 2021). Study-wide context: Collaborator samples came from the United States, Italy and Spain and covered acute and convalescent phases of COVID-19. The prospective study material was composed of cDNA or gDNA derived from T cells, B-cell-depleted T cells, or PBMCs. Deeply sampled blood TCRbeta repertoires from subjects exposed to, actively infected with, or recovered from COVID-19 were included in the dataset. A freely available public database, intended as a resource for researchers studying the immune response to SARS-CoV-2, is where the repertoires were released. The samples were drawn from two sources: the first 160 participants of the ongoing ImmuneRACE study, and fewer than 1,500 subjects contributed by 6 global collaborators. A de-identified subject ID, COVID-19 status, age in years and sex were almost always included in the sample metadata. HLA class I and class II types, where available, came from metadata supplied by the sample provider rather than from assay-based typing.

The immunoSEQ Assay, a bias-controlled multiplex PCR, was used to amplify TCRbeta CDR3 regions from genomic DNA. The study's own analysis went as follows. Nucleated cell counts per sample were estimated from amplification of reference gene primers within the assay. To quantify the absolute abundance of each unique TCRbeta CDR3 rearrangement, sequence reads were collapsed and filtered. For each sample, productive Simpson clonality was calculated as the square root of Simpson's diversity index over productive rearrangements. The table was pulled from immuneACCESS by TCRdb, which kept in-frame rearrangements only. Such tables lose some clones; where checked, under half of the loss comes from unresolved V genes, and the rest has no known cause. The V and J calls and the clone size are those of that table, but D and trimming were determined from the DNA. This sample is represented by 150,000 or so clones; around 91% of them were singletons. The ten largest clones represent about 15% of the sample.

Results the study describes overall, beyond this receptor: Clinical and demographic metadata were provided uncurated, with the amount varying by source and participant.

The germline ends are 11 bases apart after V is trimmed by 5 bases and J by 1 base. CDR1 and CDR2 are read off the germline V gene as KGHDR and SFDVKD. The CDR3 measures 15 amino acids from cysteine to phenylalanine. Only CDR3 DNA remains: 45 bases, in frame from the first base. Sequencing used peripheral blood. This TCR came from a woman in her thirties or forties with acute or convalescent COVID-19. This sequence uses TRBV24-1 and TRBJ2-1; possibly the D gene is TRBD1, per 7 matching bases. The sequenced DNA is TGTGCCACCAGTGTCCAGGGGGGTTCCTACAATGAGCAGTTCTTC. Its product reads: CATSVQGGSYNEQFF.